This T cell receptor beta chain derives from a study of blood T cell repertoires in COVID-19. Study overall: Samples came from the United States, Italy and Spain, spanning acute and convalescent COVID-19.

This clone appeared once. In the source study's methods: Reference gene primer amplification gave nucleated cell count estimates. Sequencing used immunoSEQ multiplex PCR; TCRdb keeps in-frame clones, though not all of them. V, J and clone size were drawn from that table, and D and trimming were deduced from the DNA. The sample consists of 95,000 to 150,000 clones, approximately 83% of them appearing once. V was trimmed by 5 bases and J by 0 bases, leaving 13 bases between them. The CDR3 runs 16 residues. Germline V CDR1 and CDR2: ENHRY, SYGVKD. The sequencing input was peripheral blood. The chain couples TRBV10-3 to TRBJ1-4; a weak D match, TRBD1 (6 bases). The source of this sequence is a woman in her sixties or seventies with acute or convalescent COVID-19. DNA for the CDR3: TGTGCCATCAGTATTAACAGGGATGCAACTAATGAAAAACTGTTTTTT. It is translated as CAISINRDATNEKLFF.